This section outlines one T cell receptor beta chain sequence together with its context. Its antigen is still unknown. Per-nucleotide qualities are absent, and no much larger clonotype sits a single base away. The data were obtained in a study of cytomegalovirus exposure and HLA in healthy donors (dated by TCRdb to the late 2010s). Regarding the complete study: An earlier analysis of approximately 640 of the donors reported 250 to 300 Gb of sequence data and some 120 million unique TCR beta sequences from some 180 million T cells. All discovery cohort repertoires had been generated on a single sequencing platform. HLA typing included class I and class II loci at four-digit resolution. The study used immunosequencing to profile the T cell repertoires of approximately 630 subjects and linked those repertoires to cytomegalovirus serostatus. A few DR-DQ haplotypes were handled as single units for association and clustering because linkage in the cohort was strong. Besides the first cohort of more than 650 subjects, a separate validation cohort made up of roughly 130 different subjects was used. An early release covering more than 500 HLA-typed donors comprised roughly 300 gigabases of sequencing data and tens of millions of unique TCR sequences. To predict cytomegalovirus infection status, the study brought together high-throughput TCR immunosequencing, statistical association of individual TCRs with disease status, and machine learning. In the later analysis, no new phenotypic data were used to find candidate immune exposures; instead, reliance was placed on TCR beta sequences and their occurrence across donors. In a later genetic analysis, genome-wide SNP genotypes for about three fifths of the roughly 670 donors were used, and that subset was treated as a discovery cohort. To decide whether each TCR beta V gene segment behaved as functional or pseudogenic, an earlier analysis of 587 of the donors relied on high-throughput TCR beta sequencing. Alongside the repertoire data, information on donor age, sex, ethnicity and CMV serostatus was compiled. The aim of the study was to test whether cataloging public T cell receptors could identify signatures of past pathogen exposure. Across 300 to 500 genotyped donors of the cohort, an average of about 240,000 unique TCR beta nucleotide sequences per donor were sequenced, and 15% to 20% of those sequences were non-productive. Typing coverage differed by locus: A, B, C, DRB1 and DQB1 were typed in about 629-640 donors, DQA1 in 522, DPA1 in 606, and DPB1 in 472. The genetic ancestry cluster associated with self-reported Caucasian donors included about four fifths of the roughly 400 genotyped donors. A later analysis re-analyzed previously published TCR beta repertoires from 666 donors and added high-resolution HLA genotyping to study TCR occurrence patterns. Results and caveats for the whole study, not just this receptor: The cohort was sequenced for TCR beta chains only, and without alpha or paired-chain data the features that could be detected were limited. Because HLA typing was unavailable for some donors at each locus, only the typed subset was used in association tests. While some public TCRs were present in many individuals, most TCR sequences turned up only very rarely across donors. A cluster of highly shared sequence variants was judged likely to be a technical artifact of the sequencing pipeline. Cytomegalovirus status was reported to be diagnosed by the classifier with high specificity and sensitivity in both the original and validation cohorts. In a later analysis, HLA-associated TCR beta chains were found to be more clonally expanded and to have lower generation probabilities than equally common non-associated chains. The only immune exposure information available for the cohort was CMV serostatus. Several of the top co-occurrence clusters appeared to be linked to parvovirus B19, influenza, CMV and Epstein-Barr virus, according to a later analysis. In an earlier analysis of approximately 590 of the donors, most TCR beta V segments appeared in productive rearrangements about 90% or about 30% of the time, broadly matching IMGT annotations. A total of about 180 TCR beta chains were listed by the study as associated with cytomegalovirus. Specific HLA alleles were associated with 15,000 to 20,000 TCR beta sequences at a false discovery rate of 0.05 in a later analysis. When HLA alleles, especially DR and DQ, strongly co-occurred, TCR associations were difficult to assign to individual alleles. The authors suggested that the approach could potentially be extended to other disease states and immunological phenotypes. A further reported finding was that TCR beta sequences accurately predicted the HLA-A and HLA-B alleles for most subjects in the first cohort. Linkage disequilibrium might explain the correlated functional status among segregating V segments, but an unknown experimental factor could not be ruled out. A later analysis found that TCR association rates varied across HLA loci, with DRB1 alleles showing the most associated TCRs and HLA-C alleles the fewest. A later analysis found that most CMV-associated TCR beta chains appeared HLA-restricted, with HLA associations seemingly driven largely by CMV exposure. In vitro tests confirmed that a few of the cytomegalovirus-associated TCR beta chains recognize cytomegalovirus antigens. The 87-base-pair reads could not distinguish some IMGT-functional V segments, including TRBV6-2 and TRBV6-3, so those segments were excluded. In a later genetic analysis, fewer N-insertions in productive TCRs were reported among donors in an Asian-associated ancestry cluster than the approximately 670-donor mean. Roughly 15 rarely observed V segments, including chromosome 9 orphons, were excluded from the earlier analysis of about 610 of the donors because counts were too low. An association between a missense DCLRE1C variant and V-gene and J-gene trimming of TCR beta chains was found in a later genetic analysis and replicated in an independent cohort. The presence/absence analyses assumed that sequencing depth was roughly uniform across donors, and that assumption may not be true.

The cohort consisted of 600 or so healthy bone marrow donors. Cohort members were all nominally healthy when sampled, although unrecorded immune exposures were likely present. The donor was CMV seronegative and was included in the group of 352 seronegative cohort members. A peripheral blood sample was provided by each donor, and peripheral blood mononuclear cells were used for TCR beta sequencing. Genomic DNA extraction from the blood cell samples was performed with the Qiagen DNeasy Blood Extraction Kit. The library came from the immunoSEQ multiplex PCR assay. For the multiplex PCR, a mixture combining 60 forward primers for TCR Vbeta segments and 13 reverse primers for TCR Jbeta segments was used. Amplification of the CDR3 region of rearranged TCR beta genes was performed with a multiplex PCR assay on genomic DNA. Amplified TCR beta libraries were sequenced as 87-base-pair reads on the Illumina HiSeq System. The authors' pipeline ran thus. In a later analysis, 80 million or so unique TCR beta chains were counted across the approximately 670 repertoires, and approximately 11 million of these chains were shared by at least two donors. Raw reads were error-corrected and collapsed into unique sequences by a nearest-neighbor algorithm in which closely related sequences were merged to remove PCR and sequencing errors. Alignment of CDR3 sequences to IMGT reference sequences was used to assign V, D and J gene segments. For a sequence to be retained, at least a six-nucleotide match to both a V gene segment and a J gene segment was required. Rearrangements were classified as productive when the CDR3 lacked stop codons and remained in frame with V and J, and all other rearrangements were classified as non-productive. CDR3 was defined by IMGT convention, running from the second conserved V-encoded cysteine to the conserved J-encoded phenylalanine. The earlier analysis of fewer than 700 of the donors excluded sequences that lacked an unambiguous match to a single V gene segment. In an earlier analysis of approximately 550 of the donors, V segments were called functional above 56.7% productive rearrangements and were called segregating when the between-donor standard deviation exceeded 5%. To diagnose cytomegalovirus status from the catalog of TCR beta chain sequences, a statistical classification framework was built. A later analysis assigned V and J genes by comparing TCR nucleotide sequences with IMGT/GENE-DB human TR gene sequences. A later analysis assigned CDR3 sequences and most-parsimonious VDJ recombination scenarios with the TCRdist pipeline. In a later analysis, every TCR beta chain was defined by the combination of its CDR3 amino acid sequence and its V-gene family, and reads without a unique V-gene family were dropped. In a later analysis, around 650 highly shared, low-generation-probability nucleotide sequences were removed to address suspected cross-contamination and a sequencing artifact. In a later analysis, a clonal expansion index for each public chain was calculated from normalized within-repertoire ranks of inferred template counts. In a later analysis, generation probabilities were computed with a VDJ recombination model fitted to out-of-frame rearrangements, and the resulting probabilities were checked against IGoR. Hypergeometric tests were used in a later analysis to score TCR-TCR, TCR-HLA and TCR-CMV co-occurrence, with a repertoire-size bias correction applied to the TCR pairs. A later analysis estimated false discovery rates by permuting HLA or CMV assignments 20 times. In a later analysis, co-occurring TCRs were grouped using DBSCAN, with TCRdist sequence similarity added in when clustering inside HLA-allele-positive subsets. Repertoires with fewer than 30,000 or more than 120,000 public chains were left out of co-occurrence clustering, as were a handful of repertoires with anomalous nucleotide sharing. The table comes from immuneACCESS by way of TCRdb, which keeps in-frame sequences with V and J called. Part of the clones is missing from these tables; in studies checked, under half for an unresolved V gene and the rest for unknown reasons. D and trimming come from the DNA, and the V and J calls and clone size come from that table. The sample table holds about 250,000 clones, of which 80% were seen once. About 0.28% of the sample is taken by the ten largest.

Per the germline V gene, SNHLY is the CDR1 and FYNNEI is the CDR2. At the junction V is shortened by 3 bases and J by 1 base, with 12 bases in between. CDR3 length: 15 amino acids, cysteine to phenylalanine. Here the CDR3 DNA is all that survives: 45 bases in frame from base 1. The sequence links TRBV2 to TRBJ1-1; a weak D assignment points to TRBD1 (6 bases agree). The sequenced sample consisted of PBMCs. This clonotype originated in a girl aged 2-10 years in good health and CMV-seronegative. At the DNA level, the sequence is TGTGCCAGCAGTGATCGGACAGCGAGGAACACTGAAGCTTTCTTT. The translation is CASSDRTARNTEAFF. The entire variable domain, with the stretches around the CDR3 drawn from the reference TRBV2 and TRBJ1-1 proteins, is EPEVTQTPSHQVTQMGQEVILRCVPISNHLYFYWYRQILGQKVEFLVSFYNNEISEKSEIFDDQFSVERPDGSNFTLKIRSTKLEDSAMYFCASSDRTARNTEAFFGQGTRLTVV.